The clone carrying this T cell receptor beta chain was seen a single time. Its antigen is undetermined. The CDR3 contains 16 residues. V shed 2 bases and J 6 bases; nucleotides not matched to a gene: 10. Germline lookup yields CDR1 MGHRA and CDR2 YSYEKL. This specimen belongs to a study of T cell responses to AZD1222 COVID-19 vaccine. Study outcomes and limitations: Spike-specific TCR depth and breadth grew after two AZD1222 doses. The number of AZD1222 recipients seropositive at baseline was only six. Within unmutated variant regions lay the reported targets of nearly half of spike-specific TCRs.

Clones were read by immunoSEQ multiplex PCR, and TCRdb kept only the in-frame ones, dropping some. The data hold 200,000 or so clones, with approximately 94% observed a single time. V gene TRBV4-1 combines with J gene TRBJ1-2; TRBD1 matches at 9 bases. The receptor comes from an adult in good health. This specimen was peripheral blood, taken on day 0 of AZD1222 vaccination. CDR3 region: CASSQLIPRTGDGYTF. For the CDR3, the DNA is TGCGCCAGCAGCCAATTGATTCCTCGGACAGGGGATGGCTACACCTTC.